A single sample gave rise to the 19 T cell receptor beta chains below, sequenced in a study of T-cell reconstitution after alpha-beta-depleted transplantation in children. Unique molecular identifiers were built into the TCRbeta library. MiXCR was run by TCRdb on the PCR reads, yielding one entry per CDR3 protein. The top ten clones hold roughly 2% of a sample with about 490,000 distinct CDR3 sequences, roughly a tenth of them seen once. Material: PBMCs, obtained before TCRalphabeta/CD19-depleted stem cell transplant. These receptors originate from a child aged 2 to 15 with inherited bone marrow failure, due to receive a stem cell transplant.

The sample holds a few counts of this clonotype. V and J are TRBV7-9 and TRBJ2-5; 15 nucleotides match TRBD2. From germline, CDR1 is SEHNR and CDR2 FQNEAQ (reference sequence). The CDR3 has 16 amino acids. The J segment lost 4 bases and the V segment lost 5 bases, leaving 5 bases of the junction unmatched. The CDR3: CASSPGLAGGRETQYF. CDR3 nucleotide sequence: TGTGCCAGCAGCCCGGGACTAGCGGGAGGTAGAGAGACCCAGTACTTC.

The CDR3 DNA sequence: TGCAGGGGGCGACGGGTTTCAGACGAGCAGTACTTC. Protein product: CRGRRVSDEQYF. The gene calls are TRBV20-1 and TRBJ2-7, with a possible D match to TRBD1 (5 bases). The length of the CDR3 is 12 residues. Germline lookup yields CDR1 DFQATT and CDR2 SNEGSKA (reference sequence).

This clonotype showed up many times. A junction boundary mismatches the germline segment, possibly from a read error. This chain uses TRBV23-1 with TRBJ2-3; possible D gene TRBD2, 6 bases. TRBV23-1 is assigned to the ORF class and has an uncertain function. The length of the CDR3 is 16 residues. The CDR3 DNA reads TGCGCCAGCACTCAATCGGGTGGAGGGGGCACAGATACGCAGTATTTT. It yields the protein CASTQSGGGGTDTQYF.

This clonotype appeared many times. V usage is TRBV29-1 and J usage is TRBJ2-7; no firm D call. Germline CDR1 is SQVTM and CDR2 is ANQGSEA. The V gene lost 7 bases and the J gene lost 2 bases, with 15 bases spanning the gap. The CDR3 has 13 residues. The chain's CDR3 is CSALGSPTYEQYF. As DNA, the CDR3 is TGCAGCGCCTTGGGTTCCCCCACCTACGAGCAGTACTTC.

Details on this clonotype: Given a much more abundant clone one base away, this may be a read error. Lacking the conserved final phenylalanine or tryptophan, this CDR3 likely reflects a read error. The rearrangement joins TRBV29-1 to TRBJ2-7, with 8 bases identical to TRBD2. CDR1 and CDR2 from the germline V gene are SQVTM and ANQGSEA. The CDR3 consists of 15 residues. The V segment lost 3 bases and the J segment 5 bases; nucleotides outside the gene matches: 12. The CDR3 nucleotides read TGCAGCGTTGAGAGCGGGAGCTCGACTTGGGACGAGCAGTACTAC. This translates into CSVESGSSTWDEQYY.

This clonotype was found many times. The V and J genes are TRBV12-3 or TRBV12-4 and TRBJ2-7, with D possibly matching TRBD2 (5 bases). The CDR3 extends over 15 amino acids. V lost 5 bases to trimming and J lost 3 bases, with 17 bases between them. CDR3 region: CASSPLDPGSYEQYF. CDR3 coding DNA: TGTGCCAGCAGTCCATTAGATCCGGGAAGCTACGAGCAGTACTTC.

The sample holds many counts of this clonotype. The chain has TRBV12-3 or TRBV12-4 and TRBJ2-7; 10 nucleotides agree with TRBD1. J was trimmed by 6 bases and V by 6 bases; bases with no gene match: 11. The CDR3 has 15 residues. The CDR3 reads CASRAGTGDVGEQYF. CDR3 DNA: TGTGCCAGCAGAGCCGGGACAGGGGACGTTGGCGAGCAGTACTTC.

The chain couples TRBV6-2 or TRBV6-3 to TRBJ2-1; D is tentatively TRBD1 or TRBD2 (6 bases each). This CDR3 contains 12 residues. V lost 4 bases and J lost 8, with 9 bases in between. Germline values: CDR1 MNHEY, CDR2 SVGEGT. The CDR3 region is CASSSGAYEQFF. The CDR3 DNA reads as TGTGCCAGCAGTTCGGGGGCCTATGAGCAGTTCTTC.

The table lists this clonotype with many counts. The J gene is TRBJ2-3, the V gene TRBV24-1, with D hard to call. This CDR3 comprises 11 residues. CDR1 is KGHDR, CDR2 SFDVKD, per germline. V was trimmed by 6 bases and J by 6 bases, leaving 6 bases between them. The CDR3, as DNA: TGTGCCACCAGTTCCCCGGATACGCAGTATTTT. Translation: CATSSPDTQYF.

The sample holds many counts of this clonotype. The chain couples TRBV2 to TRBJ2-3; 7 bases are shared with TRBD2. The germline V gene encodes CDR1 SNHLY and CDR2 FYNNEI. After removal of 4 bases from V and 0 bases from J, the junction contained 7 bases not matched to a gene. This CDR3 region has 16 residues. The chain's CDR3 is CASSAPGRASTDTQYF. The CDR3 DNA sequence: TGTGCCAGCAGTGCCCCTGGGAGGGCCAGCACAGATACGCAGTATTTT.

This clonotype was observed many times. CDR3 sequence reads: CASSPGWGHYGYTF. The DNA for the CDR3 is TGTGCCAGCAGCCCGGGTTGGGGCCACTATGGCTACACCTTC. The chain employs TRBV5-6 and TRBJ1-2; possible D gene TRBD1, 5 bases. Per germline, CDR1 SGHDT and CDR2 YYEEEE. The CDR3 runs 14 residues. The V end lost 4 bases, the J end lost 3 bases, and 13 bases lay between the germline ends.

Many counts were recorded for this clonotype. The chain has TRBV24-1 and TRBJ2-2; D is uncertain. CDR1 is KGHDR, CDR2 SFDVKD, per germline. With 0 bases removed from V and 1 base from J, the gap between germline ends came to 14 bases. CDR3 size: 18 residues. The CDR3: CATSDLIGGPRNTGELFF. The CDR3 bases are TGTGCCACCAGTGATTTGATCGGTGGCCCAAGGAACACCGGGGAGCTGTTTTTT.

This clonotype has ten or more counts. The rearrangement uses TRBV7-2 and TRBJ1-2, with 7 bases fitting TRBD1. Germline V gene data show CDR1 as SGHTA and CDR2 as FQGNSA. This CDR3 has 15 amino acids. CDR3 DNA sequence: TGTGCTTCTCAGCTTAAGACAGGGTGGGACTATGGCTACACCTTC. As protein: CASQLKTGWDYGYTF.

The sample holds a few counts of this clonotype. The gene calls are TRBV5-1 and TRBJ2-1; 13 nucleotides align to TRBD2. This CDR3 is built from 16 residues. The germline CDR1 and CDR2 sequences are SGHRS and YFSETQ. Trimming at V came to 1 base and at J to 8 bases, leaving 6 bases not matched to a gene. The CDR3 sequence: CASSLYRTSGSHEQFF. The CDR3 DNA follows: TGCGCCAGCAGCTTGTATAGGACTAGCGGGAGCCATGAGCAGTTCTTC. Together with reference TRBV5-1 and TRBJ2-1, the CDR3 gives the full variable domain: KAGVTQTPRYLIKTRGQQVTLSCSPISGHRSVSWYQQTPGQGLQFLFEYFSETQRNKGNFPGRFSGRQFSNSRSEMNVSTLELGDSALYLCASSLYRTSGSHEQFFGPGTRLTVL.

This clonotype was seen at least ten times. This chain links TRBV25-1 with TRBJ2-1, with 7 nucleotides matching TRBD2. Germline-derived CDR1 and CDR2 are MGHDK and SYGVNS. V was pared by 6 bases and J by 3 bases, with 2 bases of the junction left unmatched. This CDR3 is 13 amino acids long. In DNA, the CDR3 is TGTGCCAGCAGGGGCGGGAGCTACAATGAGCAGTTCTTC. Encoded protein: CASRGGSYNEQFF. The complete variable domain, with remaining parts taken from reference TRBV25-1 and TRBJ2-1, reads EADIYQTPRYLVIGTGKKITLECSQTMGHDKMYWYQQDPGMELHLIHYSYGVNSTEKGDLSSESTVSRIRTEHFPLTLESARPSHTSQYLCASRGGSYNEQFFGPGTRLTVL.

This clonotype appeared many times. The chain carries TRBV5-1 and TRBJ2-5; 11 bases are shared with TRBD2. The V segment lost 1 base and the J segment 3 bases; nucleotides outside the gene matches: 8. The CDR3 is 17 residues long. Germline CDR1 is SGHRS and CDR2 is YFSETQ. The CDR3 DNA reads TGCGCCAGCAGCTTGAACCCCTCACTAGCGGGAGAAGAGACCCAGTACTTC. Amino acid sequence: CASSLNPSLAGEETQYF.

At least ten counts were recorded for this clonotype. The chain uses TRBV5-6 and TRBJ2-3; D perhaps matches TRBD2 (5 bases). Looked up from germline, CDR1 is SGHDT and CDR2 is YYEEEE. V lost 0 bases and J 5 bases, leaving 13 bases between the germline ends. The CDR3 runs to 15 residues. The CDR3 sequence: CASSLAGKPKDTQYF. For the CDR3, the DNA is TGTGCCAGCAGCTTGGCCGGGAAGCCGAAAGATACGCAGTATTTT.

The chain recombines TRBV4-3 with TRBJ2-2, with D unresolved. CDR3 length: 15 amino acids. Germline V CDR1 and CDR2: LGHNA, YSLEER. The V end lost 2 bases, the J end lost 7 bases, and 14 bases lay between the germline ends. The CDR3 here is CASSQIAGEGGELFF. Written as DNA, the CDR3 is TGCGCCAGCAGCCAAATCGCAGGAGAAGGCGGGGAGCTGTTTTTT.

This clonotype came up many times. The V gene is TRBV7-9, the J gene TRBJ2-1; TRBD1 might be the D (6 bases). The CDR3 consists of 16 residues. The ends were cut back, 2 bases at V and 9 bases at J, with 20 bases in the middle. Germline V CDR1 and CDR2: SEHNR, FQNEAQ (reference sequence). CDR3 in amino acids: CASSLTAPRGRIEQFF. The CDR3 nucleotides read TGTGCCAGCAGCTTAACGGCACCCAGGGGACGGATTGAGCAGTTCTTC.